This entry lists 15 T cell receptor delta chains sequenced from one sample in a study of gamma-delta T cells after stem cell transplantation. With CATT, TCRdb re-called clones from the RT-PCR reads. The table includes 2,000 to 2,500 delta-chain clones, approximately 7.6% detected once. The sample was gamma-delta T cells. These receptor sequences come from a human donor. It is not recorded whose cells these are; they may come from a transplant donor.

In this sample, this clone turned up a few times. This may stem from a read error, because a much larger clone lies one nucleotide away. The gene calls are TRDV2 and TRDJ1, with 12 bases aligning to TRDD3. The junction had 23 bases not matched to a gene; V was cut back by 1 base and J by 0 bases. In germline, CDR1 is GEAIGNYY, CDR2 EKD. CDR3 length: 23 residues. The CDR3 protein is CACDTMGTGGYPSKREDTDKLIF. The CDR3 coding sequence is TGTGCCTGTGACACGATGGGTACTGGGGGATACCCATCGAAGAGAGAGGACACCGATAAACTCATCTTT.

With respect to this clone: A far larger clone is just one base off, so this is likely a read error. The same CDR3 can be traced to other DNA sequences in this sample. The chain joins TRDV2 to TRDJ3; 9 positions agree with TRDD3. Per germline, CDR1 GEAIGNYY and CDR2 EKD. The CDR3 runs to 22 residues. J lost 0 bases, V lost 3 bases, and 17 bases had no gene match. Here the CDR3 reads CACDPPPTGDTGSSWDTRQMFF. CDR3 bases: TGTGCCTGTGACCCGCCCCCAACCGGGGATACGGGGAGCTCCTGGGACACCCGACAGATGTTTTTC.

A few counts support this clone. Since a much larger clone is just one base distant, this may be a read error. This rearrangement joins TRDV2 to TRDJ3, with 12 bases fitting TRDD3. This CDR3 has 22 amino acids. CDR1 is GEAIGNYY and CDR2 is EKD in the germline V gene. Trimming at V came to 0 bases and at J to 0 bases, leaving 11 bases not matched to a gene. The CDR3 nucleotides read TGTGCCTGTGACACCGTGGGACTGGGGGATACCCGAAGCTCCTGGGACACCCGACAGATGTTTTTC. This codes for CACDTVGLGDTRSSWDTRQMFF.

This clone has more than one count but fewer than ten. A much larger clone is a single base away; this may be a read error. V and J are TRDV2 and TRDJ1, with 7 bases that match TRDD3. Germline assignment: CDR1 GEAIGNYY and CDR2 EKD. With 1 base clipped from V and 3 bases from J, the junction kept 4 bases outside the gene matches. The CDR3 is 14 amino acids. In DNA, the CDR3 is TGTGCCTGTGACACTCTGGGGGCTTCCGATAAACTCATCTTT. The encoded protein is CACDTLGASDKLIF.

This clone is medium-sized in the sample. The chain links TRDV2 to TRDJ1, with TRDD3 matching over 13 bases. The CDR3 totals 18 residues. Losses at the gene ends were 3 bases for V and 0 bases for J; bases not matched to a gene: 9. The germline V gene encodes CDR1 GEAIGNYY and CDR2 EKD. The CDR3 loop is CACDPALGDTPYTDKLIF. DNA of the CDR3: TGTGCCTGTGACCCCGCACTGGGGGATACGCCGTACACCGATAAACTCATCTTT.

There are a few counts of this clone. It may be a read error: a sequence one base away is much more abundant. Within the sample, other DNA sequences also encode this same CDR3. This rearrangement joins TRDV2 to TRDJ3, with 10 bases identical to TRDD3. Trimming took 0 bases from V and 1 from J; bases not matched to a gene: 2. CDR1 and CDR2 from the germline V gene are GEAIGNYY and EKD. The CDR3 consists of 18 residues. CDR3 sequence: CACDTVLGDSWDTRQMFF. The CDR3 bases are TGTGCCTGTGACACCGTACTGGGGGATTCCTGGGACACCCGACAGATGTTTTTC.

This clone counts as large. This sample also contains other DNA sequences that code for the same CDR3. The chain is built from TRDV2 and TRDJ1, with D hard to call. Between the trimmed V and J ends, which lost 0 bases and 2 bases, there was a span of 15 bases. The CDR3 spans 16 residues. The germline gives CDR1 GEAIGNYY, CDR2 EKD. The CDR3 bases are TGTGCCTGTGACACCCTCGCATCTCTAACGACCGATAAACTCATCTTT. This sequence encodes CACDTLASLTTDKLIF.

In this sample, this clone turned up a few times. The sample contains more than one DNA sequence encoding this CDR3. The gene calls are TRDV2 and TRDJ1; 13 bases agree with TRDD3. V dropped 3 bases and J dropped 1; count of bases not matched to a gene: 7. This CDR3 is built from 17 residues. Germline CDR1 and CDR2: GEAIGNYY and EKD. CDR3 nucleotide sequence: TGTGCCTGTGACGAAGTACTGGGGGATACGCGCACCGATAAACTCATCTTT. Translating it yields CACDEVLGDTRTDKLIF.

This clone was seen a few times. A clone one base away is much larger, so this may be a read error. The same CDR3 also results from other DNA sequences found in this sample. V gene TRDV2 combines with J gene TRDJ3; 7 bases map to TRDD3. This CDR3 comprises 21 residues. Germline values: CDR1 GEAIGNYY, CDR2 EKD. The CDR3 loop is CACDTLAGGPTSSWDTRQMFF. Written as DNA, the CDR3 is TGTGCCTGCGACACCTTAGCTGGGGGCCCCACGAGCTCCTGGGACACCCGACAGATGTTTTTC.

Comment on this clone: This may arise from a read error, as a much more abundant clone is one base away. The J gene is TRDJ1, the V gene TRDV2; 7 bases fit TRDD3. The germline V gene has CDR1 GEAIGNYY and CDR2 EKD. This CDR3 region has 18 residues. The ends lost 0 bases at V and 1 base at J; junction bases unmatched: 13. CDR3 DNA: TGTGCCTGTGACACCGTTACTACTGGGGTATACTCCACCGATAAACTCATCTTT. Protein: CACDTVTTGVYSTDKLIF.

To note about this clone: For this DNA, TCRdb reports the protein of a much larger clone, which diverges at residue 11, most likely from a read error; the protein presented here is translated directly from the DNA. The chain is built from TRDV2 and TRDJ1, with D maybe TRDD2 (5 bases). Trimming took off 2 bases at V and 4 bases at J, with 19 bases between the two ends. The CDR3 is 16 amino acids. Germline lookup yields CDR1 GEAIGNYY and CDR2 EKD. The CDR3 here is CACDILRGKDGDKLIF. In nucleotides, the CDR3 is TGTGCCTGTGACATCCTTCGAGGCAAGGACGGCGATAAACTCATCTTT.

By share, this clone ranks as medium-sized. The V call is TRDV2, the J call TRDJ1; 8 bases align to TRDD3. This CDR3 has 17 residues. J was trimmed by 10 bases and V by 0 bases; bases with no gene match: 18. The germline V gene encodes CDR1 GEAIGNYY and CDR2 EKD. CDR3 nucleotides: TGTGCCTGTGACACCGTTGGGGATACTTCTGGGGGGATAGGACTCATCTTT. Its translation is CACDTVGDTSGGIGLIF.

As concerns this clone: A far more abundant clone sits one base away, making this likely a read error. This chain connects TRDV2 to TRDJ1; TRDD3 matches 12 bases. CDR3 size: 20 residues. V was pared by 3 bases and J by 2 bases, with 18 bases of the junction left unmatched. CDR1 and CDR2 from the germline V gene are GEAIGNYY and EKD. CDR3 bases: TGTGCCTGTGACGCCGTTGAGCACTCGCTGGGGGATACGGGGACCGATAAACTCATCTTT. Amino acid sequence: CACDAVEHSLGDTGTDKLIF.

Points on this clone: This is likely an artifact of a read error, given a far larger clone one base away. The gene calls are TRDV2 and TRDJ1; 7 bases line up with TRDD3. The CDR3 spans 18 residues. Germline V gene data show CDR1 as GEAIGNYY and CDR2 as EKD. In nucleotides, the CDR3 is TGTGCCTGTGACACCGTCTCCAGACCCGGGGATAATCACGATAAACCCATCTTT. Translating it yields CACDTVSRPGDNHDKPIF.

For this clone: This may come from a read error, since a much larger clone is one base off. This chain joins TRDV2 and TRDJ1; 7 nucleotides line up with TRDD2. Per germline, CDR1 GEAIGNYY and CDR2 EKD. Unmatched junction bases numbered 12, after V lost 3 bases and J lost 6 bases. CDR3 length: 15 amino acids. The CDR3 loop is CACDFLLEDHYKLIF. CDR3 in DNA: TGTGCCTGTGACTTCCTACTGGAGGATCATTATAAACTCATCTTT.